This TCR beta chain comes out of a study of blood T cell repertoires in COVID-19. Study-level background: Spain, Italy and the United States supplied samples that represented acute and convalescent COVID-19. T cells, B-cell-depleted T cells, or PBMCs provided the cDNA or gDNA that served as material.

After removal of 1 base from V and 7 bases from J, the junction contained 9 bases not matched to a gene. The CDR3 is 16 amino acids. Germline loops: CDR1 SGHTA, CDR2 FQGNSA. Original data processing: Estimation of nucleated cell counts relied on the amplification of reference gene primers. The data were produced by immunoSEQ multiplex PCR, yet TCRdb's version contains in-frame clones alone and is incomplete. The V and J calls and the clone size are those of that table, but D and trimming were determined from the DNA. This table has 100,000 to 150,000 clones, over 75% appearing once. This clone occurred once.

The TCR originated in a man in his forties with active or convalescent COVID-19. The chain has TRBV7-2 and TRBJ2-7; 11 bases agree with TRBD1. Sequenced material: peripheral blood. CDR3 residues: CASSLVSGTGGSEQYF. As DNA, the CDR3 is TGTGCCAGCAGCTTAGTTTCCGGGACAGGGGGGAGTGAGCAGTACTTC.